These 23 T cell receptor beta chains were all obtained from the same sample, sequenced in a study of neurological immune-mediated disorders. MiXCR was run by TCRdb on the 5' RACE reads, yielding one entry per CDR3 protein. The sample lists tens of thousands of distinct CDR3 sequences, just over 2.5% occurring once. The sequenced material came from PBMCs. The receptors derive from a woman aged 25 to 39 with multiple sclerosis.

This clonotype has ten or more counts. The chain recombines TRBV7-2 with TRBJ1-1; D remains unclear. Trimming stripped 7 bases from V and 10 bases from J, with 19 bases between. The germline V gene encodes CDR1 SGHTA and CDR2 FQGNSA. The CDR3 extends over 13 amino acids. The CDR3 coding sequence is TGTGCCAGCAACTCGCGGCAGCGTGAAGGAGCTTTCTTT. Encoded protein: CASNSRQREGAFF.

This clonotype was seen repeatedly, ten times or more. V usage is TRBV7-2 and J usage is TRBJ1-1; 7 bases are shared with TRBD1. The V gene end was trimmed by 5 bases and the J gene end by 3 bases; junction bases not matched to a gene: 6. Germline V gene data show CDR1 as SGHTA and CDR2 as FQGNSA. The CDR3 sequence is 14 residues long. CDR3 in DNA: TGTGCCAGCAGCGCCGACAGGGTTGACACTGAAGCTTTCTTT. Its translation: CASSADRVDTEAFF. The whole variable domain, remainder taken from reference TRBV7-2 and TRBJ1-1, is GAGVSQSPSNKVTEKGKDVELRCDPISGHTALYWYRQSLGQGLEFLIYFQGNSAPDKSGLPSDRFSAERTGGSVSTLTIQRTQQEDSAVYLCASSADRVDTEAFFGQGTRLTVV.

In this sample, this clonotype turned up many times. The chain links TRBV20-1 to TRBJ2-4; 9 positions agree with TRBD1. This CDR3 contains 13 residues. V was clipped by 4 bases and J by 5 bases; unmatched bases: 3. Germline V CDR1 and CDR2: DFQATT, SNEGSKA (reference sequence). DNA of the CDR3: TGCAGTGCTACGAGACAGGGGGAAAACATTCAGTACTTC. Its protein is CSATRQGENIQYF.

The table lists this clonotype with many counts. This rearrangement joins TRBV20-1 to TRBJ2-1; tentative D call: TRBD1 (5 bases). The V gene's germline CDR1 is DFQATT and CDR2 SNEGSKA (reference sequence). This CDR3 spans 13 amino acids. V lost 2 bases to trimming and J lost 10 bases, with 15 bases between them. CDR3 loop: CSARLGLRLEQFF. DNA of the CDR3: TGCAGTGCTAGATTGGGGCTGCGGCTCGAGCAGTTCTTC.

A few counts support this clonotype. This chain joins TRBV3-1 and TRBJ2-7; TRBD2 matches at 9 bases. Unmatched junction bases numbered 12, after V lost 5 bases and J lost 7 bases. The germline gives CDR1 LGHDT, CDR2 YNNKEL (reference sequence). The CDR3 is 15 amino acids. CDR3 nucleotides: TGTGCCAGCAGCGCCAGGCGGGAGGGCCAAGGTGAGCAGTACTTC. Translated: CASSARREGQGEQYF.

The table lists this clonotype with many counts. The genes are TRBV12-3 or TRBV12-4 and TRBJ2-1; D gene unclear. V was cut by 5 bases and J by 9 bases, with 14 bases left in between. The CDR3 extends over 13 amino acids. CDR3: CASSPARGGEQFF. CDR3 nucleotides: TGTGCCAGCAGTCCCGCCCGCGGCGGTGAGCAGTTCTTC.

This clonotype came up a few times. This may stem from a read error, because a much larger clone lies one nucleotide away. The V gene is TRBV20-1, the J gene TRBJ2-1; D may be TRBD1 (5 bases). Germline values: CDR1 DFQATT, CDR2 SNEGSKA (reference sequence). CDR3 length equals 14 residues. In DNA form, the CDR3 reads TGCAGTGCTACATCTCCAGGGCCCTACAATGCGCAGTTCTTC. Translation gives CSATSPGPYNAQFF.

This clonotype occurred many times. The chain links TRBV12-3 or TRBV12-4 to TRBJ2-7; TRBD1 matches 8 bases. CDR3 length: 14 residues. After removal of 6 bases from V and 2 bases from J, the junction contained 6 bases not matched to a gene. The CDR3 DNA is TGTGCCAGCAGCCCGGGACAGGTCCCCTACGAGCAGTACTTC. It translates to CASSPGQVPYEQYF.

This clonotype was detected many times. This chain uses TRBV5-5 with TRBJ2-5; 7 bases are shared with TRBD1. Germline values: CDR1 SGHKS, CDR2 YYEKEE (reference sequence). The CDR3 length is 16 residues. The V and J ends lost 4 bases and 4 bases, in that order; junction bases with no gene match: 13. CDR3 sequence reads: CASSRDSRPRGETQYF. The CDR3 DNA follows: TGTGCCAGCAGCCGGGACAGCCGACCTCGCGGAGAGACCCAGTACTTC. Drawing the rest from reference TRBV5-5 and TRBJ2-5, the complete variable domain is DAGVTQSPTHLIKTRGQQVTLRCSPISGHKSVSWYQQVLGQGPQFIFQYYEKEERGRGNFPDRFSARQFPNYSSELNVNALLLGDSALYLCASSRDSRPRGETQYFGPGTRLLVL.

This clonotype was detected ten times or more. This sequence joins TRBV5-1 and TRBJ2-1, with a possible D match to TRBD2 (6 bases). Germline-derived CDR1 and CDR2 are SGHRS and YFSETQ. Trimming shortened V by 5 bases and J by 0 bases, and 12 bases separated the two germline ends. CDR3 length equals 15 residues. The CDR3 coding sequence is TGCGCCAGCAGGGGGGACTCAAACTCCTACAATGAGCAGTTCTTC. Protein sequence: CASRGDSNSYNEQFF. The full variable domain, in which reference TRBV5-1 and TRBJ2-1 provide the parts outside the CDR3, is KAGVTQTPRYLIKTRGQQVTLSCSPISGHRSVSWYQQTPGQGLQFLFEYFSETQRNKGNFPGRFSGRQFSNSRSEMNVSTLELGDSALYLCASRGDSNSYNEQFFGPGTRLTVL.

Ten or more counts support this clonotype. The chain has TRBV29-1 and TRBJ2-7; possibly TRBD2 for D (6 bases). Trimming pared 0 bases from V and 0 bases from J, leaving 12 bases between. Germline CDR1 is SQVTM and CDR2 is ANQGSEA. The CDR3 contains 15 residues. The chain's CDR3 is CSVEDHRESSYEQYF. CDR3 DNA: TGCAGCGTTGAAGATCACCGGGAGAGCTCCTACGAGCAGTACTTC.

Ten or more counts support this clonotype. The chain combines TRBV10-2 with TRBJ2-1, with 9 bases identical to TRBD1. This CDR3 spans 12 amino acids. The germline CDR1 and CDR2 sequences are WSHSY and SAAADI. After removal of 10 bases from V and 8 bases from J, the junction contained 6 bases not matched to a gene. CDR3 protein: CAIGTGYDEQFF. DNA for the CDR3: TGCGCCATCGGGACAGGGTACGATGAGCAGTTCTTC.

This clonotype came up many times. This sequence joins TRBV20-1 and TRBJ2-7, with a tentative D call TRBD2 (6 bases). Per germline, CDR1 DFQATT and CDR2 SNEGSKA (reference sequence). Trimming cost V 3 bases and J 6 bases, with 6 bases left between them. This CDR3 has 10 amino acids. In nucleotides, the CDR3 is TGCAGTGCTAGCGGGAGCGAGCAGTACTTC. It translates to CSASGSEQYF.

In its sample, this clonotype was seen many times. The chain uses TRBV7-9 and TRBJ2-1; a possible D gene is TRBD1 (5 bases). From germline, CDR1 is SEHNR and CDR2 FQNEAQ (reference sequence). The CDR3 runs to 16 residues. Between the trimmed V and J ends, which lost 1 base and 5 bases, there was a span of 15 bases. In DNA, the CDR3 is TGTGCCAGCAGCTTAGGCAAAGGGGCTGGGGACAATGAGCAGTTCTTC. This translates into CASSLGKGAGDNEQFF. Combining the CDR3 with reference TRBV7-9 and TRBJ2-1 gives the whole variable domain DTGVSQNPRHKITKRGQNVTFRCDPISEHNRLYWYRQTLGQGPEFLTYFQNEAQLEKSRLLSDRFSAERPKGSFSTLEIQRTEQGDSAMYLCASSLGKGAGDNEQFFGPGTRLTVL.

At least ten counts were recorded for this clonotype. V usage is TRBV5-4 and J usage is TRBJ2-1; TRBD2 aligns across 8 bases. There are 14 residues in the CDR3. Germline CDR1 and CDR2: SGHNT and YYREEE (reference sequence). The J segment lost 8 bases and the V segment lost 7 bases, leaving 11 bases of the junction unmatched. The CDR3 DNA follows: TGTGCCAGCGCCCTAGGCGGGACTAGTGATGAGCAGTTCTTC. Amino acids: CASALGGTSDEQFF.

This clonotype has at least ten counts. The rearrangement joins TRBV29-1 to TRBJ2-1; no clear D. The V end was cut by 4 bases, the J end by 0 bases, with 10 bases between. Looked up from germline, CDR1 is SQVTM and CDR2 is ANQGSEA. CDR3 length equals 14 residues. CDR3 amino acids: CSVVIGVSYNEQFF. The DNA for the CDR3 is TGCAGCGTTGTCATTGGGGTCTCCTACAATGAGCAGTTCTTC.

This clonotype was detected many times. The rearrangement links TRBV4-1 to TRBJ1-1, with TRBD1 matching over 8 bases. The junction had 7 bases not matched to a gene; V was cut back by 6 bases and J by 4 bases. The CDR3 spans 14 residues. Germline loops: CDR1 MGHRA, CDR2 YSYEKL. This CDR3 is CASRPNGQGTEAFF. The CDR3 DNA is TGCGCCAGCAGACCTAATGGACAGGGCACTGAAGCTTTCTTT.

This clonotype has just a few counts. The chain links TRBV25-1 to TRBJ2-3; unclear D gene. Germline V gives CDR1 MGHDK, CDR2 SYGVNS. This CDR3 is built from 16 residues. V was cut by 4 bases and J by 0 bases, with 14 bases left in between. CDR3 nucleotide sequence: TGTGCCAGCAGTGGACTTAGGAGCGCTAGCACAGATACGCAGTATTTT. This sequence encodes CASSGLRSASTDTQYF.

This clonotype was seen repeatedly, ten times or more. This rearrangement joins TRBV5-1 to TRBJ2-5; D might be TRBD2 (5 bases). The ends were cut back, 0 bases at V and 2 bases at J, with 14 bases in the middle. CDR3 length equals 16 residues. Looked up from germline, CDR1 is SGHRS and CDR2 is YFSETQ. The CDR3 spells CASSLASGNAQETQYF. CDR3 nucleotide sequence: TGCGCCAGCAGCTTGGCTTCGGGGAACGCTCAAGAGACCCAGTACTTC.

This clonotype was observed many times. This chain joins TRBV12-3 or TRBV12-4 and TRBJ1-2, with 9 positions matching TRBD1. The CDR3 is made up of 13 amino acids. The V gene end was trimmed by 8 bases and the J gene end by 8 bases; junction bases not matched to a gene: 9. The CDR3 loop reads CASGGTGFVGYTF. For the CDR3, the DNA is TGTGCCAGCGGGGGGACAGGGTTTGTCGGCTACACCTTC.

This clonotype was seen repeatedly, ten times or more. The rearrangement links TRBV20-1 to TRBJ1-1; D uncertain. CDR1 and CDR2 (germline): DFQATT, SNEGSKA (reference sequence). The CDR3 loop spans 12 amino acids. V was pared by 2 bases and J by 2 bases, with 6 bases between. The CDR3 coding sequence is TGCAGTGCTAGAAAGGAAAACACTGAAGCTTTCTTT. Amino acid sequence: CSARKENTEAFF.

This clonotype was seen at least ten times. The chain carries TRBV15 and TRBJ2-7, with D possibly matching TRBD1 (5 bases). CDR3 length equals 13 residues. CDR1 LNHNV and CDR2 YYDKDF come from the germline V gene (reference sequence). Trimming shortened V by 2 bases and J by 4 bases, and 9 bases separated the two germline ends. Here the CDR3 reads CATSRNRGYEQYF. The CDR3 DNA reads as TGTGCCACCAGCAGAAATAGGGGTTACGAGCAGTACTTC.

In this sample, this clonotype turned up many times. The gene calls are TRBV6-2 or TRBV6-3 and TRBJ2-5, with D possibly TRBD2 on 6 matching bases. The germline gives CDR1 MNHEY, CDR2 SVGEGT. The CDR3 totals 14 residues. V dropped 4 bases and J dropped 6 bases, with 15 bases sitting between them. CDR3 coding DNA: TGTGCCAGCAGTTGGCTCAGCGGGTGGAAGACCCAGTACTTC. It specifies CASSWLSGWKTQYF.